This TCR beta chain was obtained from a study of vaccination and CD4 T cells after COVID-19. Study-wide background: Investigators stimulated cells with overlapping spike peptides drawn from SARS-CoV-2, HCoV-NL63, HCoV-OC43 and HCoV-229E.

Turning to this clonotype: Its antigen is as yet unknown.

Trimming removed 0 bases from V and 9 bases from J, with 14 bases in between. The CDR3 runs 14 residues. Germline assignment: CDR1 SGHNT and CDR2 YYREEE (reference sequence). Indicated treatment: approximately nine-day PBMC culture with coronavirus spike peptide pools or control peptides (ViraFEST assay). With peptide pools, ViraFEST first expanded antigen-specific T cells and afterwards sequenced their TCRs. The culture of more than 1.5 million PBMCs per well included about 11 IU/ml IL-2 and roughly 9.7 ug/ml peptide pools. With the Oncomine TCR Beta short-read assay, DNA from cultured CD4+ T cells was sequenced. TCRdb re-called the PCR reads with MiXCR, one entry per CDR3 protein. The data show about 7,600 distinct CDR3 sequences, around 66% seen once.

The chain recombines TRBV5-4 with TRBJ2-3, with D perhaps being TRBD1 or TRBD2 (5 bases each). This sample comprised cultured CD4+ T cells from blood, obtained after SARS-CoV-2 vaccination. The sequence was obtained from a human donor with COVID-19. For the CDR3, the DNA is TGTGCCAGCAGCTTGGGGGACCAAGCCGGCACGCAGTATTTT. Its translation: CASSLGDQAGTQYF.